This T cell receptor beta chain was obtained from a study of T-cell reconstitution after alpha-beta-depleted transplantation in children. Regarding this clonotype: Its target is unknown.

Findings of the study overall: The high TCRbeta diversity at day 60 in some patients came from surviving recipient T cells and thymic progenitors. A year had passed since transplant, and T-cell counts and diversity by then came mostly from newly produced T cells.

J lost 7 bases, V lost 0 bases, and 7 bases had no gene match. Germline V gene sequence: CDR1 LGHDT, CDR2 YNNKEL (reference sequence). This CDR3 comprises 15 residues. Unique molecular identifiers featured in how the TCRbeta library was prepared. TCRdb itself ran the PCR reads through MiXCR, one entry per CDR3 protein. Of 45,000 to 55,000 distinct CDR3 sequences listed, approximately 6% are singletons. Material: PBMCs, mostly from graft donor cells, obtained 60 days after TCRalphabeta/CD19-depleted stem cell transplant. The J gene is TRBJ2-7, the V gene TRBV3-1; 9 bases fit TRBD2. The clonotype originates from a female patient between 2 and 15 years old who had a stem cell transplant for aplastic anemia, so the T cells may come from the graft donor. The CDR3 sequence: CASSQDMAGGREQYF. The CDR3 region has the DNA TGTGCCAGCAGCCAAGATATGGCGGGAGGGCGGGAGCAGTACTTC.